The 32 T cell receptor beta chains below all came from one sample that was sequenced in a study of CD8 T cells in Susac syndrome. When the RNA was reverse transcribed, random hexamers were used with an input of 0.5 to 1 ug. TCRdb reprocessed the immunoSEQ multiplex PCR reads via MiXCR and lists one record per CDR3 protein. The profile shows roughly 200,000 distinct CDR3 sequences, just under 95% of them singletons. The sequenced sample consisted of CD4+ T cells from PBMCs. These receptors all come from a human donor with Susac syndrome.

This chain links TRBV7-8 with TRBJ1-1, with a possible D match to TRBD1 (5 bases). Germline V CDR1 and CDR2: SGHVS, FQNEAQ. The CDR3 loop spans 13 amino acids. Trimming took off 0 bases at V and 6 bases at J, with 8 bases between the two ends. The DNA for the CDR3 is TGTGCCAGCAGCTTAGCCCTGGGGGCTGAAGCTTTCTTT. It specifies CASSLALGAEAFF.

The chain carries TRBV11-2 and TRBJ1-4, with a weak D call TRBD1 (6 bases). The germline V and J ends were trimmed by 5 bases and 3 bases, with 16 bases remaining between them. Per the germline V gene, CDR1 is SGHAT and CDR2 is FQNNGV. This CDR3 has 16 residues. The CDR3, as DNA: TGTGCCAGCAGCACCCTCCACAGGGCAGCTAATGAAAAACTGTTTTTT. It codes for CASSTLHRAANEKLFF. Full variable domain (rest looked up from reference TRBV11-2 and TRBJ1-4): EAGVAQSPRYKIIEKRQSVAFWCNPISGHATLYWYQQILGQGPKLLIQFQNNGVVDDSQLPKDRFSAERLKGVDSTLKIQPAKLEDSAVYLCASSTLHRAANEKLFFGSGTQLSVL.

This chain uses TRBV10-3 with TRBJ2-6, with D possibly matching TRBD1 (5 bases). V gave up 4 bases and J gave up 3 bases, with 16 bases separating them. This CDR3 region has 17 residues. Per germline, CDR1 ENHRY and CDR2 SYGVKD. CDR3 protein: CAISGSQGGVGANVLTF. Written as DNA, the CDR3 is TGTGCCATCAGTGGTTCGCAGGGCGGAGTTGGGGCCAACGTCCTGACTTTC.

The chain couples TRBV7-9 to TRBJ2-3; TRBD2 matches at 12 bases. This CDR3 contains 18 residues. Germline CDR1 reads SEHNR; CDR2 reads FQNEAQ (reference sequence). V lost 5 bases and J lost 6; bases outside the gene matches: 15. CDR3 residues: CASSPAGGLAGSRDTQYF. CDR3 DNA sequence: TGTGCCAGCAGCCCTGCTGGTGGACTAGCGGGAAGCAGGGATACGCAGTATTTT.

This chain joins TRBV12-3 or TRBV12-4 and TRBJ2-1, with 9 bases matching TRBD2. J lost 4 bases, V lost 3 bases, and 7 bases had no gene match. The CDR3 is 16 amino acids. The CDR3 sequence is CASSFEAGGPYNEQFF. The CDR3 DNA reads as TGTGCCAGCAGTTTTGAAGCGGGGGGACCATACAATGAGCAGTTCTTC.

This clonotype showed up just once. The chain combines TRBV5-6 with TRBJ1-3; D call uncertain. There are 15 residues in the CDR3. The germline V and J ends were trimmed by 6 bases and 7 bases, with 20 bases remaining between them. The germline CDR1 and CDR2 sequences are SGHDT and YYEEEE. CDR3 region: CASTPYGRTANTIYF. In DNA, the CDR3 is TGTGCCAGCACCCCGTACGGGCGAACAGCGAACACCATATATTTT.

The chain carries TRBV20-1 and TRBJ2-1; perhaps TRBD2 as D (5 bases). The CDR3 covers 15 residues. The V end lost 0 bases, the J end lost 2 bases, and 11 bases lay between the germline ends. Germline V gives CDR1 DFQATT, CDR2 SNEGSKA (reference sequence). The chain's CDR3 is CSAREGEGPYNEQFF. CDR3 DNA: TGCAGTGCTAGAGAGGGAGAAGGCCCCTACAATGAGCAGTTCTTC.

V and J are TRBV12-3 or TRBV12-4 and TRBJ2-1, with 13 nucleotides matching TRBD2. CDR3 length: 16 residues. V was clipped by 4 bases and J by 5 bases; unmatched bases: 5. This CDR3 reads CASSSSLAGGHNEQFF. Written as DNA, the CDR3 is TGTGCCAGCAGTTCCTCACTAGCGGGGGGGCACAATGAGCAGTTCTTC.

V and J are TRBV20-1 and TRBJ2-7, with 9 positions matching TRBD2. This CDR3 is built from 13 residues. The germline CDR1 and CDR2 sequences are DFQATT and SNEGSKA (reference sequence). Unmatched junction bases numbered 7, after V lost 6 bases and J lost 4 bases. Here the CDR3 DNA reads TGCAGTGCCGCGGCTAGCGGGGCTTACGAGCAGTACTTC. Translation gives CSAAASGAYEQYF.

This rearrangement joins TRBV5-6 to TRBJ2-7; the D gene is possibly TRBD2 (5 bases). V was cut by 0 bases and J by 7 bases, with 11 bases left in between. The germline V gene has CDR1 SGHDT and CDR2 YYEEEE. This CDR3 contains 13 residues. CDR3 sequence (DNA): TGTGCCAGCAGCTTGGGGCTAGCACGGGAGCAGTACTTC. It codes for CASSLGLAREQYF. The variable domain in full, with the rest retrieved from reference TRBV5-6 and TRBJ2-7, is DAGVTQSPTHLIKTRGQQVTLRCSPKSGHDTVSWYQQALGQGPQFIFQYYEEEERQRGNFPDRFSGHQFPNYSSELNVNALLLGDSALYLCASSLGLAREQYFGPGTRLTVT.

The sample holds one count of this clonotype. The chain is built from TRBV5-4 and TRBJ1-2; 8 bases fit TRBD1. Germline CDR1 reads SGHNT; CDR2 reads YYREEE (reference sequence). This CDR3 is 14 amino acids long. After removal of 3 bases from V and 4 bases from J, the junction contained 5 bases not matched to a gene. This chain's CDR3 is CASSSRGRGYGYTF. The DNA for the CDR3 is TGTGCCAGCAGCTCCAGGGGGCGCGGCTATGGCTACACCTTC.

The gene calls are TRBV20-1 and TRBJ2-7, with 8 positions matching TRBD1. The CDR3 length is 15 residues. V lost 3 bases to trimming and J lost 6 bases; unmatched junction nucleotides: 13. Germline V gives CDR1 DFQATT, CDR2 SNEGSKA (reference sequence). This chain's CDR3 is CSARRTVGTGGEQYF. The CDR3 DNA reads as TGCAGTGCTAGGCGAACCGTAGGGACAGGAGGCGAGCAGTACTTC.

This chain's CDR3 is CASNLGLAGVGTYNEQFF. CDR3 coding DNA: TGTGCCAGCAATCTGGGACTAGCGGGAGTCGGGACCTACAATGAGCAGTTCTTC. This chain uses TRBV2 with TRBJ2-1, with TRBD2 identical over 14 bases. Trimming cost V 7 bases and J 2 bases; bases outside gene matches: 10. Germline V gene lookup returns CDR1 SNHLY and CDR2 FYNNEI. The CDR3 totals 18 residues.

As concerns this clonotype: One end of the junction varies from germline; a read error may be responsible. J is TRBJ2-2 and V is TRBV7-7; D remains ambiguous. The CDR3 covers 14 residues. From germline, CDR1 is SSHAT and CDR2 FNYEAQ (reference sequence). The CDR3 bases are TGTGCTAGCAGCTTAGGCCCTAACGCCGGGGAGCTGTTTTTT. Translated: CASSLGPNAGELFF. Combining the CDR3 with reference TRBV7-7 and TRBJ2-2 gives the whole variable domain GAGVSQSPRYKVTKRGQDVTLRCDPISSHATLYWYQQALGQGPEFLTYFNYEAQPDKSGLPSDRFSAERPEGSISTLTIQRTEQRDSAMYRCASSLGPNAGELFFGEGSRLTVL.

V gene TRBV28 combines with J gene TRBJ2-7; D ambiguous. Germline values: CDR1 MDHEN, CDR2 SYDVKM. V was trimmed by 5 bases and J by 4 bases, leaving 12 bases between them. There are 13 residues in the CDR3. CDR3 DNA: TGTGCCAGCAGTAGTCTTTTCGGATACGAGCAGTACTTC. Amino acids: CASSSLFGYEQYF.

This chain uses TRBV6-2 or TRBV6-3 with TRBJ2-7, with D maybe TRBD2 (6 bases). Germline CDR1 reads MNHEY; CDR2 reads SVGEGT. V was shortened by 8 bases and J by 3 bases, with 17 bases between the two germline ends. This CDR3 spans 14 amino acids. The CDR3 DNA follows: TGTGCCAGCTCCGTTTGGCGGGACCACTACGAGCAGTACTTC. This codes for CASSVWRDHYEQYF.

The chain couples TRBV3-1 to TRBJ2-3; D may be TRBD2 (6 bases). This CDR3 comprises 19 residues. Germline assignment: CDR1 LGHDT and CDR2 YNNKEL (reference sequence). V was clipped by 0 bases and J by 3 bases, with 22 bases between them. The CDR3 sequence is CASSQENVGSGGATDTQYF. CDR3 nucleotides: TGTGCCAGCAGCCAAGAAAACGTCGGAAGCGGCGGGGCAACAGATACGCAGTATTTT.

The chain has TRBV6-2 or TRBV6-3 and TRBJ2-1, with unresolved D. Germline CDR1 is MNHEY and CDR2 is SVGEGT. CDR3 size: 13 residues. Deletions cut 8 bases from V and 3 bases from J, with 11 bases between. DNA of the CDR3: TGTGCCAGCGTGCTAGACATCTACAATGAGCAGTTCTTC. It codes for CASVLDIYNEQFF.

The J gene is TRBJ1-4, the V gene TRBV29-1; the match to TRBD1 covers 9 bases. The V gene's germline CDR1 is SQVTM and CDR2 ANQGSEA. This CDR3 comprises 13 residues. With 7 bases clipped from V and 4 bases from J, the junction kept 4 bases outside the gene matches. The CDR3 nucleotides read TGCAGCGGCGGACAGGGGTATAATGAAAAACTGTTTTTT. This codes for CSGGQGYNEKLFF. Drawing the rest from reference TRBV29-1 and TRBJ1-4, the complete variable domain is SAVISQKPSRDICQRGTSLTIQCQVDSQVTMMFWYRQQPGQSLTLIATANQGSEATYESGFVIDKFPISRPNLTFSTLTVSNMSPEDSSIYLCSGGQGYNEKLFFGSGTQLSVL.

J is TRBJ2-1 and V is TRBV6-1, with a tentative D call TRBD1 (5 bases). This CDR3 comprises 17 residues. The germline V and J ends were trimmed by 6 bases and 0 bases, with 18 bases remaining between them. Germline V gene sequence: CDR1 MNHNS, CDR2 SASEGT. In nucleotides, the CDR3 is TGTGCCAGCAGCCGCTTTAGGGGCACGAGCTCCTACAATGAGCAGTTCTTC. This encodes CASSRFRGTSSYNEQFF.

This sequence joins TRBV28 and TRBJ1-1; tentative D call: TRBD1 (6 bases). Between the trimmed V and J ends, which lost 10 bases and 3 bases, there was a span of 15 bases. Germline V gene sequence: CDR1 MDHEN, CDR2 SYDVKM. CDR3 length: 13 amino acids. CDR3 in amino acids: CATGGPKHTEAFF. DNA for the CDR3: TGTGCCACCGGGGGCCCCAAGCACACTGAAGCTTTCTTT.

This clonotype was counted a few times. The V gene is TRBV6-2 or TRBV6-3, the J gene TRBJ1-1; D is unclear. Germline values: CDR1 MNHEY, CDR2 SVGEGT. The CDR3 contains 13 residues. V was shortened by 4 bases and J by 1 base, with 7 bases between the two germline ends. CDR3 in amino acids: CASSWVRNTEAFF. In DNA form, the CDR3 reads TGTGCCAGCAGTTGGGTCAGGAACACTGAAGCTTTCTTT.

This chain's CDR3 is CASSSPSGSSYEQYF. The DNA for the CDR3 is TGTGCCAGCAGTTCCCCTAGCGGAAGCTCCTACGAGCAGTACTTC. The J gene is TRBJ2-7, the V gene TRBV28; 7 bases fit TRBD2. Germline V gene sequence: CDR1 MDHEN, CDR2 SYDVKM. This CDR3 is built from 15 residues. The J segment lost 0 bases and the V segment lost 4 bases, leaving 6 bases of the junction unmatched.

The chain uses TRBV2 and TRBJ1-6; a possible D gene is TRBD1 (6 bases). Trimming cost V 6 bases and J 7 bases, with 10 bases left between them. Germline V lookup: CDR1 SNHLY, CDR2 FYNNEI. The CDR3 runs 13 residues. CDR3 sequence: CASRQGENSPLHF. Here the CDR3 DNA reads TGTGCCAGCAGACAGGGTGAAAATTCACCCCTCCACTTT.

The chain carries TRBV20-1 and TRBJ1-1, with unresolved D. V dropped 3 bases and J dropped 5 bases, with 10 bases sitting between them. The CDR3 covers 12 residues. CDR1 is DFQATT and CDR2 is SNEGSKA in the germline V gene (reference sequence). CDR3 sequence reads: CSASLGRTEAFF. The DNA for the CDR3 is TGCAGTGCTAGTTTGGGGAGAACTGAAGCTTTCTTT.

The chain employs TRBV4-3 and TRBJ1-2, with a weak D call TRBD1 (6 bases). The V and J ends lost 0 bases and 2 bases respectively, with 16 bases between them. The CDR3 is 17 residues long. The germline V gene has CDR1 LGHNA and CDR2 YSLEER. The CDR3 coding sequence is TGCGCCAGCAGCCAAGACTCCAGGGGAGCGGAAAACTATGGCTACACCTTC. Protein: CASSQDSRGAENYGYTF.

V is TRBV5-1 and J is TRBJ2-5, with TRBD2 matching 9 bases. The CDR3 length is 15 residues. The junction had 8 bases not matched to a gene; V was cut back by 7 bases and J by 1 base. Looked up from germline, CDR1 is SGHRS and CDR2 is YFSETQ. The CDR3 reads CASWAAGGPQETQYF. CDR3 nucleotide sequence: TGCGCCAGCTGGGCAGCGGGGGGCCCCCAAGAGACCCAGTACTTC.

The chain recombines TRBV5-1 with TRBJ2-1; the D is unclear. In germline, CDR1 is SGHRS, CDR2 YFSETQ. CDR3 length: 14 amino acids. V was trimmed by 1 base and J by 3 bases, leaving 8 bases between them. The CDR3 DNA is TGCGCCAGCAGCTTGCCACTAAACTACAATGAGCAGTTCTTC. Its translation is CASSLPLNYNEQFF. The whole variable domain, filled in from reference TRBV5-1 and TRBJ2-1, reads KAGVTQTPRYLIKTRGQQVTLSCSPISGHRSVSWYQQTPGQGLQFLFEYFSETQRNKGNFPGRFSGRQFSNSRSEMNVSTLELGDSALYLCASSLPLNYNEQFFGPGTRLTVL.

J is TRBJ2-7 and V is TRBV5-1; a possible D gene is TRBD1 (5 bases). CDR1 SGHRS and CDR2 YFSETQ come from the germline V gene. The V and J ends lost 4 bases and 2 bases respectively, with 19 bases between them. The CDR3 sequence is 16 residues long. CDR3 nucleotide sequence: TGCGCCAGCAGCCCCAATGTGGGGCCTCTAACCTACGAGCAGTACTTC. Its translation: CASSPNVGPLTYEQYF.

The chain uses TRBV3-1 and TRBJ2-1, with 7 bases lining up with TRBD2. The CDR3 runs 15 residues. Germline V gene sequence: CDR1 LGHDT, CDR2 YNNKEL (reference sequence). With 0 bases clipped from V and 7 bases from J, the junction kept 6 bases outside the gene matches. The CDR3 loop reads CASSQDHGGGNEQFF. CDR3 nucleotide sequence: TGTGCCAGCAGCCAAGATCACGGCGGGGGAAATGAGCAGTTCTTC.

The chain has TRBV7-2 and TRBJ2-5, with D unresolved. CDR3 length: 12 amino acids. Deletions cut 5 bases from V and 5 bases from J, with 9 bases between. Germline loops: CDR1 SGHTA, CDR2 FQGNSA. The CDR3 protein is CASSPNMETQYF. CDR3 coding DNA: TGTGCCAGCAGCCCTAATATGGAGACCCAGTACTTC.

This chain links TRBV15 with TRBJ2-7; the D is unclear. This CDR3 contains 12 residues. V lost 0 bases and J lost 5, with 5 bases in between. Germline V lookup: CDR1 LNHNV, CDR2 YYDKDF (reference sequence). This CDR3 reads CATSRDFHEQYF. DNA of the CDR3: TGTGCCACCAGCAGAGATTTCCACGAGCAGTACTTC.